The 10 T cell receptor beta chains below were found in one sample sequenced in a study of blood T cell repertoires in COVID-19 (dated by TCRdb to about 2020). The library was obtained by the immunoSEQ multiplex PCR assay. Drawn from immuneACCESS, this table holds only the in-frame rearrangements with V and J called that TCRdb kept. Clones are partly lost; checked studies trace under half to an unresolved V gene and leave the rest unexplained. In all, the sample holds approximately 300,000 clones, and around 90% of those were seen once. The ten largest clones take up 2.2% of the sample. Sequencing used peripheral blood. The receptor source for this set is a woman aged 50 to 60 who had recovered from COVID-19.

This chain links TRBV27 with TRBJ1-5, with D uncertain. V was clipped by 7 bases and J by 3 bases, with 13 bases between them. This CDR3 is built from 14 residues. From germline, CDR1 is MNHEY and CDR2 SMNVEV (reference sequence). The CDR3 bases are TGTGCCAGCATGGCTTCGGGGATCAATCAGCCCCAGCATTTT. As protein: CASMASGINQPQHF.

This clone was seen once. V and J are TRBV27 and TRBJ2-7, with D perhaps matching TRBD2 (5 bases). The CDR3 contains 14 residues. The ends were cut back, 0 bases at V and 2 bases at J, with 8 bases in the middle. CDR1 is MNHEY and CDR2 is SMNVEV in the germline V gene (reference sequence). The CDR3 sequence is CASSLSRATYEQYF. The CDR3 nucleotides are TGTGCCAGCAGTTTATCGCGGGCAACCTACGAGCAGTACTTC.

V gene TRBV7-2 combines with J gene TRBJ1-1; D not certain. The V end was cut by 5 bases, the J end by 2 bases, with 18 bases between. Germline V gene data show CDR1 as SGHTA and CDR2 as FQGNSA. This CDR3 comprises 16 residues. Here the CDR3 DNA reads TGTGCCAGCAGCCCACTTTTAGGATCGACAAACACTGAAGCTTTCTTT. This codes for CASSPLLGSTNTEAFF.

This CDR3 reads CASSPPSSGIKGTEAFF. CDR3 nucleotide sequence: TGTGCCAGCTCACCACCGTCTTCAGGGATCAAGGGCACTGAAGCTTTCTTT. This sequence joins TRBV18 and TRBJ1-1; weak D call: TRBD1 (5 bases). The CDR3 runs 17 residues. Germline loops: CDR1 KGHSH, CDR2 LQKENI. V lost 0 bases and J lost 4, with 18 bases in between.

This rearrangement joins TRBV9 to TRBJ2-1, with 9 bases that match TRBD1. The V gene's germline CDR1 is SGDLS and CDR2 YYNGEE. The V gene end was trimmed by 3 bases and the J gene end by 8 bases; junction bases not matched to a gene: 9. The CDR3 contains 15 residues. The CDR3 nucleotides read TGTGCCAGCAGCGGAGGCGGGACAGGGAGCGATGAGCAGTTCTTC. It is translated as CASSGGGTGSDEQFF.

V is TRBV10-2 and J is TRBJ2-4; the D is unclear. V was cut by 2 bases and J by 2 bases, with 13 bases left in between. The CDR3 spans 16 residues. Germline CDR1 reads WSHSY; CDR2 reads SAAADI. The CDR3 coding sequence is TGCGCCAGCAGTGAGCGAGACATCCCTACCAAAAACATTCAGTACTTC. It yields the protein CASSERDIPTKNIQYF.

This clone was observed a single time. This sequence joins TRBV6-6 and TRBJ1-1; 7 nucleotides match TRBD1. This CDR3 comprises 17 residues. Germline trimming cut 5 bases from V and 0 bases from J; bases unmatched to any gene: 12. Germline CDR1 and CDR2: MNHNY and SVGAGI (reference sequence). The CDR3 region is CASSRLGTETMNTEAFF. The CDR3 nucleotides read TGTGCCAGCAGTCGACTCGGGACAGAAACTATGAACACTGAAGCTTTCTTT.

V usage is TRBV29-1 and J usage is TRBJ1-2; no reliable D call. Germline V gene data show CDR1 as SQVTM and CDR2 as ANQGSEA. CDR3 length: 12 amino acids. With 8 bases removed from V and 0 bases from J, the gap between germline ends came to 10 bases. For the CDR3, the DNA is TGCAGCTCCTCCGGTACTAACTATGGCTACACCTTC. Translating gives CSSSGTNYGYTF. The variable domain in full, completed from reference TRBV29-1 and TRBJ1-2, reads SAVISQKPSRDICQRGTSLTIQCQVDSQVTMMFWYRQQPGQSLTLIATANQGSEATYESGFVIDKFPISRPNLTFSTLTVSNMSPEDSSIYLCSSSGTNYGYTFGSGTRLTVV.

This chain uses TRBV6-5 with TRBJ1-1, with D perhaps TRBD1 (5 bases). V was clipped by 4 bases and J by 1 base, with 16 bases between them. Germline values: CDR1 MNHEY, CDR2 SVGAGI. The CDR3 is made up of 16 amino acids. In nucleotides, the CDR3 is TGTGCCAGCAGTTCCCTAACCGCGGGGGGGAACACTGAAGCTTTCTTT. This translates into CASSSLTAGGNTEAFF.

This clone has just one count. The CDR3 nucleotides are TGTGCCAGCAGAAAGGTGGTGGAGGGCTACACCTTC. It codes for CASRKVVEGYTF. The chain recombines TRBV9 with TRBJ1-2; D remains unclear. This CDR3 is built from 12 residues. Germline V gene lookup returns CDR1 SGDLS and CDR2 YYNGEE. V gave up 5 bases and J gave up 8 bases, with 13 bases separating them.